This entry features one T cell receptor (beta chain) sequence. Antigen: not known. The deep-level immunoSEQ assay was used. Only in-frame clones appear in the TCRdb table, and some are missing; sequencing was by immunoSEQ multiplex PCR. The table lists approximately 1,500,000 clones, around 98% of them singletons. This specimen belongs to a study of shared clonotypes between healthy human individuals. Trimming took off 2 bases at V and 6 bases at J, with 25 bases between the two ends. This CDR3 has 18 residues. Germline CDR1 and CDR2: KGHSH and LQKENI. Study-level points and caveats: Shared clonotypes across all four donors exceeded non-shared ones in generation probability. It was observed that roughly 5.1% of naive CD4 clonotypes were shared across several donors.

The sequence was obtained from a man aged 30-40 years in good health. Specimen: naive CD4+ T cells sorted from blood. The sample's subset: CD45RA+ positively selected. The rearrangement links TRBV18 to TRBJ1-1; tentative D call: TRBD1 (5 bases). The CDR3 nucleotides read TGTGCCAGCTCACCATATTTGGGGGGGGGTGCTGCCCATGCTGAAGCTTTCTTT. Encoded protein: CASSPYLGGGAAHAEAFF.